These 24 T cell receptor beta chains came from one sample sequenced in a study of T cells after yellow fever vaccination. Each CDR3 protein gets one entry after TCRdb re-called the 5' RACE reads with MiXCR. The table records around 500,000 distinct CDR3 sequences, 20% to 25% of them present only once. Sequenced here: PBMCs, sampled less than 25 days after the first yellow fever vaccination. All receptors come from a man aged 18-30 years who received the YFV17D yellow fever vaccine.

The chain links TRBV6-5 to TRBJ1-1, with unresolved D. Looked up from germline, CDR1 is MNHEY and CDR2 is SVGAGI. The CDR3 is 14 residues long. The V end was cut by 3 bases, the J end by 4 bases, with 12 bases between. The CDR3 protein is CASSYPRVATEAFF. The DNA of the CDR3 is TGTGCCAGCAGTTATCCAAGGGTGGCCACTGAAGCTTTCTTT.

This clonotype was seen a few times. The V call is TRBV24-1, the J call TRBJ2-1; D not certain. The V gene lost 3 bases and the J gene lost 0 bases, with 20 bases spanning the gap. Germline V gene sequence: CDR1 KGHDR, CDR2 SFDVKD. This CDR3 is 19 amino acids long. The CDR3 DNA sequence: TGTGCCACCAGTGATACACTCCGGCAGCCCTCCACCTCCTACAATGAGCAGTTCTTC. Translating it yields CATSDTLRQPSTSYNEQFF.

The J gene is TRBJ2-3, the V gene TRBV4-1, with 8 bases identical to TRBD1. V dropped 3 bases and J dropped 2; count of bases not matched to a gene: 4. The CDR3 has 15 amino acids. Looked up from germline, CDR1 is MGHRA and CDR2 is YSYEKL. As DNA, the CDR3 is TGCGCCAGCAGCCAGGGACAGGTGAACACAGATACGCAGTATTTT. Its translation: CASSQGQVNTDTQYF.

In its sample, this clonotype was seen once. CDR3 DNA sequence: TGTGCCAGCAGCCGTAGATGGGGACTCGGGACAGATACGCAGTATTTT. It specifies CASSRRWGLGTDTQYF. This chain links TRBV7-2 with TRBJ2-3, with D maybe TRBD2 (6 bases). The CDR3 consists of 16 residues. Germline V lookup: CDR1 SGHTA, CDR2 FQGNSA. V was clipped by 5 bases and J by 3 bases, with 18 bases between them.

V gene TRBV20-1 combines with J gene TRBJ2-3; 9 nucleotides line up with TRBD1. CDR3 length: 16 amino acids. V was pared by 6 bases and J by 5 bases, with 15 bases of the junction left unmatched. The germline V gene encodes CDR1 DFQATT and CDR2 SNEGSKA (reference sequence). Written as DNA, the CDR3 is TGCAGTGCCCCTAGCCAGGGACAGGGTCTTGGAGATACGCAGTATTTT. It translates to CSAPSQGQGLGDTQYF.

This clonotype appeared a few times. The CDR3 nucleotides are TGTGCCAGCAGCTCATGGCTAGCGGGAGAGACCCAGTACTTC. This codes for CASSSWLAGETQYF. This chain connects TRBV11-2 to TRBJ2-5, with 8 bases matching TRBD2. This CDR3 is 14 amino acids long. Germline assignment: CDR1 SGHAT and CDR2 FQNNGV. The ends lost 4 bases at V and 4 bases at J; junction bases unmatched: 5.

The sample holds a few counts of this clonotype. CDR3 sequence reads: CASSLAGGGDEKLFF. For the CDR3, the DNA is TGCGCCAGCAGCTTGGCCGGGGGAGGAGATGAAAAACTGTTTTTT. The chain couples TRBV5-1 to TRBJ1-4; weak D call: TRBD1 (5 bases). Germline lookup yields CDR1 SGHRS and CDR2 YFSETQ. CDR3 length: 15 amino acids. V shed 0 bases and J shed 6 bases, with 12 bases lying between them.

The chain is built from TRBV7-8 and TRBJ1-6, with D possibly TRBD1 on 5 matching bases. Germline CDR1 SGHVS, CDR2 FQNEAQ. V lost 4 bases to trimming and J lost 0 bases, with 10 bases between them. This CDR3 has 16 residues. CDR3 in amino acids: CASSSGRVSYNSPLHF. CDR3 nucleotide sequence: TGTGCCAGCAGCTCAGGGAGGGTCTCCTATAATTCACCCCTCCACTTT.

This clonotype showed up just a few times. This rearrangement joins TRBV5-1 to TRBJ2-3; D remains unclear. V gave up 1 base and J gave up 0 bases, with 9 bases separating them. CDR3 length equals 15 residues. CDR1 is SGHRS, CDR2 YFSETQ, per germline. The DNA of the CDR3 is TGCGCCAGCAGCTTGAGTCCGGCTAGCACAGATACGCAGTATTTT. This gives the protein CASSLSPASTDTQYF.

This clonotype was found a few times. The DNA for the CDR3 is TGCAGCGTCACCCTGGGGGGAGAGACCCAGTACTTC. Translated, it gives CSVTLGGETQYF. The chain couples TRBV29-1 to TRBJ2-5; TRBD2 might be the D (6 bases). Germline assignment: CDR1 SQVTM and CDR2 ANQGSEA. The CDR3 totals 12 residues. The V gene lost 6 bases and the J gene lost 4 bases, with 12 bases spanning the gap.

This rearrangement joins TRBV9 to TRBJ1-1; D unresolved. There are 13 residues in the CDR3. V was cut by 4 bases and J by 7 bases, with 14 bases left in between. CDR1 is SGDLS, CDR2 YYNGEE, per germline. The CDR3 protein is CASSPRPSHEAFF. DNA of the CDR3: TGTGCCAGCAGCCCCCGGCCCTCCCATGAAGCTTTCTTT.

This clonotype was counted between two and nine times. The chain links TRBV4-1 to TRBJ2-7, with a weak D call TRBD2 (6 bases). CDR1 is MGHRA, CDR2 YSYEKL, per germline. Deletions cut 1 base from V and 5 bases from J, with 9 bases between. This CDR3 has 13 amino acids. The CDR3 nucleotides are TGCGCCAGCAGCCAAGGGAGGGGAGACGAGCAGTACTTC. As protein: CASSQGRGDEQYF.

The genes are TRBV4-1 and TRBJ1-1; TRBD1 aligns across 10 bases. Germline assignment: CDR1 MGHRA and CDR2 YSYEKL. The CDR3 covers 15 residues. J lost 10 bases, V lost 2 bases, and 10 bases had no gene match. CDR3 nucleotides: TGCGCCAGCAGCCAATTAGGGACAGGGGAGGACTTAGCTTTCTTT. It translates to CASSQLGTGEDLAFF.

This clonotype was seen a handful of times. The chain is built from TRBV7-2 and TRBJ1-3; 8 bases agree with TRBD1. J lost 2 bases, V lost 1 base, and 4 bases had no gene match. The V gene's germline CDR1 is SGHTA and CDR2 FQGNSA. There are 16 residues in the CDR3. The CDR3 region has the DNA TGTGCCAGCAGCTTAGGAGACAGGGGAGCTGGAAACACCATATATTTT. Protein: CASSLGDRGAGNTIYF. Combining the CDR3 with reference TRBV7-2 and TRBJ1-3 gives the whole variable domain GAGVSQSPSNKVTEKGKDVELRCDPISGHTALYWYRQSLGQGLEFLIYFQGNSAPDKSGLPSDRFSAERTGGSVSTLTIQRTQQEDSAVYLCASSLGDRGAGNTIYFGEGSWLTVV.

This clonotype showed up many times. This chain joins TRBV6-5 and TRBJ2-1; 7 nucleotides line up with TRBD2. CDR3 length equals 15 residues. Unmatched junction bases numbered 12, after V lost 9 bases and J lost 4 bases. In germline, CDR1 is MNHEY, CDR2 SVGAGI. Written as DNA, the CDR3 is TGTGCCAGTGGGGGGGGGAGGTCCCTTTACAATGAGCAGTTCTTC. Translated, it gives CASGGGRSLYNEQFF.

This clonotype has a handful of counts. The chain recombines TRBV27 with TRBJ2-1, with D perhaps TRBD2 (6 bases). Germline CDR1 and CDR2: MNHEY and SMNVEV (reference sequence). Trimming shortened V by 5 bases and J by 8 bases, and 16 bases separated the two germline ends. This CDR3 has 14 residues. DNA for the CDR3: TGTGCCAGCAGTCGGGGGTTTCCCGCTCATGAGCAGTTCTTC. Protein product: CASSRGFPAHEQFF.

This clonotype occurred a few times. The J gene is TRBJ2-5, the V gene TRBV24-1; possibly TRBD1 or TRBD2 for D (5 bases each). The germline V gene has CDR1 KGHDR and CDR2 SFDVKD. There are 16 residues in the CDR3. V was pared by 4 bases and J by 5 bases, with 19 bases between. The CDR3 loop reads CATSDFRSGDPETQYF. Here the CDR3 DNA reads TGTGCCACCAGTGACTTTCGGTCCGGGGACCCTGAGACCCAGTACTTC.

This clonotype was counted between two and nine times. The rearrangement joins TRBV11-1 to TRBJ2-3; 7 bases fit TRBD2. The length of the CDR3 is 17 residues. V shed 5 bases, J shed 2 bases, and the junction held 13 bases outside the gene matches. Germline V lookup: CDR1 SGHAT, CDR2 FQDESV (reference sequence). The DNA for the CDR3 is TGTGCCAGCAGCGCAGCCCTAGCGGCCACGCTCACAGATACGCAGTATTTT. Translating gives CASSAALAATLTDTQYF.

This sequence joins TRBV4-3 and TRBJ1-2; D remains ambiguous. Looked up from germline, CDR1 is LGHNA and CDR2 is YSLEER. The CDR3 sequence is 14 residues long. The V and J ends lost 0 bases and 2 bases respectively, with 7 bases between them. CDR3 sequence (DNA): TGCGCCAGCAGCCAAGACGAAGGGAACTATGGCTACACCTTC. Protein sequence: CASSQDEGNYGYTF.

CDR3 bases: TGCGCCAGCAGCCAATACAACGGCAATGAGCAGTTCTTC. Translated: CASSQYNGNEQFF. The V gene is TRBV4-3, the J gene TRBJ2-1; D is unresolved. Germline assignment: CDR1 LGHNA and CDR2 YSLEER. Trimming took off 2 bases at V and 6 bases at J, with 8 bases between the two ends. CDR3 length: 13 amino acids.

This clonotype was seen many times. The chain joins TRBV5-1 to TRBJ2-4; 10 bases fit TRBD1. The CDR3 runs 14 residues. J lost 6 bases, V lost 4 bases, and 4 bases had no gene match. Germline V gene data show CDR1 as SGHRS and CDR2 as YFSETQ. The CDR3 spells CASSPGQGVNIQYF. CDR3 bases: TGCGCCAGCAGCCCTGGACAGGGGGTAAACATTCAGTACTTC.

This clonotype was found a few times. V is TRBV25-1 and J is TRBJ1-5; the D gene is possibly TRBD1 (5 bases). Germline V lookup: CDR1 MGHDK, CDR2 SYGVNS. The CDR3 is 14 residues long. V was trimmed by 2 bases and J by 6 bases, leaving 11 bases between them. The CDR3 here is CASSEHGGTQPQHF. CDR3 DNA: TGTGCCAGCAGTGAACATGGGGGGACTCAGCCCCAGCATTTT.

In this sample, this clonotype turned up a few times. The genes are TRBV7-2 and TRBJ1-2, with D maybe TRBD1 (5 bases). The CDR3 is 9 residues long. Trimming removed 6 bases at V and 11 bases at J, with 7 bases between. Germline V gene sequence: CDR1 SGHTA, CDR2 FQGNSA. The CDR3 DNA reads TGTGCCAGCAGTGGGGGGTACACCTTC. This codes for CASSGGYTF.

The V call is TRBV2, the J call TRBJ2-1, with 8 bases fitting TRBD2. V was clipped by 6 bases and J by 3 bases; unmatched bases: 4. The germline CDR1 and CDR2 sequences are SNHLY and FYNNEI. CDR3 length: 14 amino acids. The CDR3 coding sequence is TGTGCCAGCAGGGGCGGGGGGATCTACAATGAGCAGTTCTTC. Translation: CASRGGGIYNEQFF.